The present TCR beta chain was sequenced within a study of T cells in Graves' hyperthyroidism and ophthalmopathy. Patients aged 18 to 65 had newly diagnosed hyperthyroidism of under 2 months' duration. The study's findings and limits: Ophthalmopathy was told apart from stable hyperthyroidism by a 13 V-J model. Ophthalmopathy was identified by the model a median roughly six months ahead of onset.

Amplification targeted TCR beta CDR3 regions from RNA transcripts. The study used the HTBI primer set for a first-round RT-PCR of the TCR CDR3. From the multiplex PCR reads, TCRdb called clonotypes with MiXCR, one entry per CDR3 protein. Of more than 550,000 distinct CDR3 sequences listed, 15% to 20% are singletons. The CDR3 is made up of 13 amino acids. Germline CDR1 and CDR2: DFQATT and SNEGSKA (reference sequence). V was shortened by 6 bases and J by 0 bases, with 11 bases between the two germline ends. This clonotype was found many times. Its cognate antigen is unknown. The chain uses TRBV20-1 and TRBJ1-1; D unclear. The sequence was collected from a woman aged 45-60 years with Graves' hyperthyroidism that later progressed to Graves' ophthalmopathy. Sequencing was performed on blood. The CDR3 protein is CSAKGQLNTEAFF. The CDR3 DNA sequence: TGCAGTGCCAAAGGGCAGCTGAACACTGAAGCTTTCTTT.